Sequencing of this TCR beta chain was carried out in a study of T cells after yellow fever vaccination. Study observations and caveats: Post-booster samples contained most primary-vaccination clones (approximately 97% CD4, less than 90% CD8).

This clonotype was seen ten or more times. Its cognate antigen is unknown. CDR1 and CDR2 from the germline V gene are LNHDA and SQIVND (reference sequence). The CDR3 is 16 amino acids. Trimming shortened V by 3 bases and J by 0 bases, and 12 bases separated the two germline ends. Via MiXCR, TCRdb re-called the 5' RACE reads, giving one row per CDR3 protein. Here the sample spans over 45,000 distinct CDR3 sequences, roughly 7.4% being singletons. The receptor's source is a man between 18 and 35 years old who received the YFV17D yellow fever vaccine. The V call is TRBV19, the J call TRBJ2-1; a weak D match, TRBD1 (6 bases). Sequenced here: CD8+ T cells sorted from PBMCs, sampled on the day of the first yellow fever vaccination. The CDR3 DNA reads as TGTGCCAGTAGTATTCTGGGACATAGCTCCTACAATGAGCAGTTCTTC. Translation gives CASSILGHSSYNEQFF.